The source of this T cell receptor (beta chain) is a study of blood T cell repertoires in COVID-19. Here immunoSEQ multiplex PCR was the method, and the copy in TCRdb shows in-frame clones only, minus some. The sample shows just under 100,000 clones, 86% of them seen only once. The sequencing sample was made of peripheral blood. The clonotype comes from a woman in her fifties or sixties in a cohort sampled during active or convalescent COVID-19.

CDR3 bases: TGTGCCAGCAGCTTTCTTACTAGGGACACCGGGGAGCTGTTTTTT. It encodes CASSFLTRDTGELFF. The genes are TRBV7-8 and TRBJ2-2, with D possibly being TRBD2 (5 bases). CDR1 SGHVS and CDR2 FQNEAQ come from the germline V gene. This CDR3 comprises 15 residues. Trimming removed 3 bases at V and 3 bases at J, with 11 bases between.